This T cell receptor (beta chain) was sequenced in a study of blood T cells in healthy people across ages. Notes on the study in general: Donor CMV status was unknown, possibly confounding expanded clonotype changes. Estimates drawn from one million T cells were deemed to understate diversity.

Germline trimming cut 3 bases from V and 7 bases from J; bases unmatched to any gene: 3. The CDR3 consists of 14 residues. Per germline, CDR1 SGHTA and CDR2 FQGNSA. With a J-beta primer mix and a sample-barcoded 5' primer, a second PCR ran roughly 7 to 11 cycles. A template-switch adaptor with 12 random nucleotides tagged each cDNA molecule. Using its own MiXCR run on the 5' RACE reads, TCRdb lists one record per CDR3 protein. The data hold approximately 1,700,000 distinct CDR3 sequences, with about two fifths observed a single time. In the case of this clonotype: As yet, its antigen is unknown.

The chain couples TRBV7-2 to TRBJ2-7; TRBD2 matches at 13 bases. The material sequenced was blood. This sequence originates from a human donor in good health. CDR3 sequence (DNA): TGTGCCAGCAGCTTGACTAGCGGGGGGCGGGAGCAGTACTTC. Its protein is CASSLTSGGREQYF. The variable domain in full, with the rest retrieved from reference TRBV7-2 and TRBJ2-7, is GAGVSQSPSNKVTEKGKDVELRCDPISGHTALYWYRQSLGQGLEFLIYFQGNSAPDKSGLPSDRFSAERTGGSVSTLTIQRTQQEDSAVYLCASSLTSGGREQYFGPGTRLTVT.